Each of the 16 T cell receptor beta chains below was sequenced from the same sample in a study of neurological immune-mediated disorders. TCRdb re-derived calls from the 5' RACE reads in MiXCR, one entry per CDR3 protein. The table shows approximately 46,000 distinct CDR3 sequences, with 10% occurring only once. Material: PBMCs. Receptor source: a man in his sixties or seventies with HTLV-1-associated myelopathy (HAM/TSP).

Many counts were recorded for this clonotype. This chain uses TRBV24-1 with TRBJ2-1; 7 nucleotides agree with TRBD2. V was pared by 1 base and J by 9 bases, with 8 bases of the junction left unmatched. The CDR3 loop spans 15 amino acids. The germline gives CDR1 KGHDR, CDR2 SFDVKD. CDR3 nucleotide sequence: TGTGCCACCAGTGATTTTCGAGGGAGGGCCGTTGAGCAGTTCTTC. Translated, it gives CATSDFRGRAVEQFF.

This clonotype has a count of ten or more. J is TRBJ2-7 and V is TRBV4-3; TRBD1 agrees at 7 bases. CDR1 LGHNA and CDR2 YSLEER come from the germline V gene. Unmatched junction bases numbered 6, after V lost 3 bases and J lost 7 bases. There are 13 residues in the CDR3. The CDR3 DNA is TGCGCCAGCAGCCATACGACAGGGCTAGAGCAGTACTTC. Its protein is CASSHTTGLEQYF.

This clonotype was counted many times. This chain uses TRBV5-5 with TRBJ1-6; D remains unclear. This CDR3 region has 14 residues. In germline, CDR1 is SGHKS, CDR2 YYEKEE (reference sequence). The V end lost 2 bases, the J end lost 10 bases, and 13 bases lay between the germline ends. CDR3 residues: CASSFGAEGSPLHF. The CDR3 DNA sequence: TGTGCCAGCAGCTTCGGCGCAGAGGGCTCACCCCTCCACTTT.

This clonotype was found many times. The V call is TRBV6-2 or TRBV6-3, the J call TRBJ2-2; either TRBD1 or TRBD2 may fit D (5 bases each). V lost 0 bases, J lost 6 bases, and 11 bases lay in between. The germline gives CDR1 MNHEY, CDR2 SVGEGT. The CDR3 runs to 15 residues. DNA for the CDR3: TGTGCCAGCAGTTACTCGCGTTTGGGGGCCGGGGAGCTGTTTTTT. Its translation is CASSYSRLGAGELFF.

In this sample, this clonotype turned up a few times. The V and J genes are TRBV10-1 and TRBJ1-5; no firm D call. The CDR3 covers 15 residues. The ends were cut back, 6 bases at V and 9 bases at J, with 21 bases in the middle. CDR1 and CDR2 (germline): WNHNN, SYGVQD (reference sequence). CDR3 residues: CASRETRGSGSPQHF. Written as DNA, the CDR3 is TGCGCCAGCAGAGAGACCCGGGGATCCGGTTCGCCCCAGCATTTT.

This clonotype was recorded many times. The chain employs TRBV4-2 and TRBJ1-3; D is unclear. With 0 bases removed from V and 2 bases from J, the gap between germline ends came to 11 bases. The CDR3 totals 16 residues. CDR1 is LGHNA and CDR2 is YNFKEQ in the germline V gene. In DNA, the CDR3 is TGTGCCAGCAGCCAAGATCACGACACCCCTGGAAACACCATATATTTT. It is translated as CASSQDHDTPGNTIYF.

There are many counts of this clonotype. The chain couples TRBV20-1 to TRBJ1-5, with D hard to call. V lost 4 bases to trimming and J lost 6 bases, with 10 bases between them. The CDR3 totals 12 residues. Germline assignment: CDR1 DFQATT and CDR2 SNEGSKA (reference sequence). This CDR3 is CSATRLSQPQHF. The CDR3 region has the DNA TGCAGTGCTACCAGACTGAGTCAGCCCCAGCATTTT.

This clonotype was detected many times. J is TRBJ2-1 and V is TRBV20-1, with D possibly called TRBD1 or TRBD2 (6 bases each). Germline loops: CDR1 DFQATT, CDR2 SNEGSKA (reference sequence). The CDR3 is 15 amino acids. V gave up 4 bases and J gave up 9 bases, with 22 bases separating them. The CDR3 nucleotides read TGCAGTGCTATCCGTAGCGGAGGGGGACGGGGTGAGCAGTTCTTC. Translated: CSAIRSGGGRGEQFF.

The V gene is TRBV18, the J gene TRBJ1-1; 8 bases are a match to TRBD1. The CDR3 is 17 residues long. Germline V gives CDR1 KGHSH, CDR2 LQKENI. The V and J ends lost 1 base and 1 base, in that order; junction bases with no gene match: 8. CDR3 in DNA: TGTGCCAGCTCACCACAGGGGAAGGGACAGGCGAACACTGAAGCTTTCTTT. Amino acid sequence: CASSPQGKGQANTEAFF.

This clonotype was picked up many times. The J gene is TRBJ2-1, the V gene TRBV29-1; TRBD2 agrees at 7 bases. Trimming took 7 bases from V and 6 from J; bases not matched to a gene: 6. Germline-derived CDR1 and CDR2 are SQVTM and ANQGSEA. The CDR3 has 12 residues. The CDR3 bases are TGCAGCGCCGGACGGGAGGCCAATGAGCAGTTCTTC. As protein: CSAGREANEQFF.

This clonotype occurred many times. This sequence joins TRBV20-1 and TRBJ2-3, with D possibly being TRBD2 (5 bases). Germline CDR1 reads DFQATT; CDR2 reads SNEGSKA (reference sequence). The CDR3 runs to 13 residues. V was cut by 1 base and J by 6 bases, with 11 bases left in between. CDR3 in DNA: TGCAGTGCTAGAGTAAGAACGGGGGATACGCAGTATTTT. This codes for CSARVRTGDTQYF.

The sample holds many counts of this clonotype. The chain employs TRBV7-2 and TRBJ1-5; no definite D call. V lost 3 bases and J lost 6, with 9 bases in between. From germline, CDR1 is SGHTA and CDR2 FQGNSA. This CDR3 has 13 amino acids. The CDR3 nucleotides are TGTGCCAGCAGCTTTAGTTACGGTCAGCCCCAGCATTTT. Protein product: CASSFSYGQPQHF.

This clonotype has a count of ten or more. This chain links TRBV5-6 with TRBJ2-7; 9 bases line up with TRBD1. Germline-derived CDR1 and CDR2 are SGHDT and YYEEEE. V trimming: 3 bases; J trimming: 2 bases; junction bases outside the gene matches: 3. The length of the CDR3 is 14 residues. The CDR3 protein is CASSSGTGTYEQYF. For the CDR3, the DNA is TGTGCCAGCAGCTCCGGGACAGGGACCTACGAGCAGTACTTC.

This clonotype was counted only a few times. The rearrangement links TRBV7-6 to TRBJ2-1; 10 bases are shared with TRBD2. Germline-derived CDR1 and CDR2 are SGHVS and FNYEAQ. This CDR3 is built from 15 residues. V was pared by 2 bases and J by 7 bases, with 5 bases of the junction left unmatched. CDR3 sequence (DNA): TGTGCCAGCAGCTTAATAAGCGGGAGGGGGAATGAGCAGTTCTTC. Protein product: CASSLISGRGNEQFF.

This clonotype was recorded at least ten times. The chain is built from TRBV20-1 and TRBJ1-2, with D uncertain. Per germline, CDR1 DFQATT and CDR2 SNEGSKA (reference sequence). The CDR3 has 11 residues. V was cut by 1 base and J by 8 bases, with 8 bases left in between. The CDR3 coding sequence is TGCAGTGCTAGAGTTCGGCGAGGCTACACCTTC. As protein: CSARVRRGYTF.

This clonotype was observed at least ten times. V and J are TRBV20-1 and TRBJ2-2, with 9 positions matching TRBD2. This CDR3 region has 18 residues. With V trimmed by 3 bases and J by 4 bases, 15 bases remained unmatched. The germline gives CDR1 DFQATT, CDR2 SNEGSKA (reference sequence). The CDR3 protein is CSASGLAGIFGSTGELFF. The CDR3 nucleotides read TGCAGTGCTAGCGGTCTAGCGGGAATCTTTGGGAGCACCGGGGAGCTGTTTTTT.